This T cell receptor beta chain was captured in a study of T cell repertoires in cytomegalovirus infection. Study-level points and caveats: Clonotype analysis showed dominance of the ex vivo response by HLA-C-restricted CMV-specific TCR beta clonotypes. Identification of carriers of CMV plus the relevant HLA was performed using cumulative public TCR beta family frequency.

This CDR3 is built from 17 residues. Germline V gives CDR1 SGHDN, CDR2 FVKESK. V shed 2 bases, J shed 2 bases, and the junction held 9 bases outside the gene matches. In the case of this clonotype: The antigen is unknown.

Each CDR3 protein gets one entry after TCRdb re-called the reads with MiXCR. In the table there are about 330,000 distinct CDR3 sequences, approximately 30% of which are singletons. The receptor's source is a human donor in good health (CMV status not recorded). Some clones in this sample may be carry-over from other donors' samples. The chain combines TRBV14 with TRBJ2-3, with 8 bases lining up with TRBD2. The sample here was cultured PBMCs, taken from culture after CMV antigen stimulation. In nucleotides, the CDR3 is TGTGCCAGCAGCCAAAGACCTCTCGGACTAGCCACAGATACGCAGTATTTT. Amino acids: CASSQRPLGLATDTQYF.